A selection of T cell receptor beta chains follows, all from one sample in a study of T cells in Graves' hyperthyroidism and ophthalmopathy. TCRdb used MiXCR to reprocess the multiplex PCR reads, holding one entry per CDR3 protein. The sample records under 200,000 distinct CDR3 sequences, about 9.4% being singletons. Sequencing used blood. The receptor set was obtained from a young woman with Graves' hyperthyroidism that later progressed to Graves' ophthalmopathy. CDR3s include the opening cysteine and the closing phenylalanine or tryptophan. Each record gives: D gene, clone size, J gene, V gene, CDR3 protein, CDR3 DNA. A D gene is named only where the DNA matches it firmly. Clone size is given for some rows only: seen once, a few or many times, or a class if the clone is expanded.

d_gene: .; abundance: many; j_gene: TRBJ1-4; v_gene: TRBV6-1; CDR3aa: CASSDRPIGREKLFF; CDR3nt: TGTGCCAGCAGTGACCGTCCTATAGGGAGAGAAAAACTGTTTTTT
d_gene: .; abundance: many; j_gene: TRBJ2-1; v_gene: TRBV2; CDR3aa: CASSDHQSSYNEQFF; CDR3nt: TGTGCCAGCAGTGATCATCAAAGCTCCTACAATGAGCAGTTCTTC
d_gene: TRBD2; abundance: many; j_gene: TRBJ2-3; v_gene: TRBV3-1; CDR3aa: CASSQDRAGGADTQYF; CDR3nt: TGTGCCAGCAGCCAAGACCGAGCGGGAGGAGCAGATACGCAGTATTTT
d_gene: .; abundance: many; j_gene: TRBJ1-5; v_gene: TRBV6-1; CDR3aa: CASSEDGTTVNQPQHF; CDR3nt: TGTGCCAGCAGTGAAGACGGGACGACAGTGAATCAGCCCCAGCATTTT
d_gene: .; abundance: many; j_gene: TRBJ2-7; v_gene: TRBV5-4; CDR3aa: CASSISGVSYEQYF; CDR3nt: TGTGCCAGCAGCATTAGCGGCGTCTCCTACGAGCAGTACTTC
d_gene: .; abundance: few; j_gene: TRBJ1-1; v_gene: TRBV18; CDR3aa: CASSPRTHKDTEAFF; CDR3nt: TGTGCCAGCTCACCAAGGACCCACAAGGACACTGAAGCTTTCTTT
d_gene: .; abundance: many; j_gene: TRBJ1-1; v_gene: TRBV27; CDR3aa: CASSFGGQYTEAFF; CDR3nt: TGTGCCAGCAGTTTCGGGGGGCAGTACACTGAAGCTTTCTTT
d_gene: TRBD2; abundance: many; j_gene: TRBJ2-3; v_gene: TRBV20-1; CDR3aa: CSAAGGLTDTQYF; CDR3nt: TGCAGTGCTGCGGGGGGCCTTACAGATACGCAGTATTTT
d_gene: TRBD2; abundance: many; j_gene: TRBJ2-5; v_gene: TRBV3-1; CDR3aa: CASRMGGRETQYF; CDR3nt: TGTGCCAGCAGGATGGGCGGGAGAGAGACCCAGTACTTC
d_gene: .; abundance: .; j_gene: TRBJ1-2; v_gene: TRBV5-4; CDR3aa: CASSLVFGTNYGYTF; CDR3nt: TGTGCCAGCAGCTTGGTTTTTGGCACTAACTATGGCTACACCTTC
d_gene: TRBD1; abundance: few; j_gene: TRBJ2-5; v_gene: TRBV5-8; CDR3aa: CASSLVFYWDRGQETQYF; CDR3nt: TGTGCCAGCAGCTTGGTATTTTACTGGGACAGGGGTCAAGAGACCCAGTACTTC
d_gene: .; abundance: many; j_gene: TRBJ1-3; v_gene: TRBV7-9; CDR3aa: CASSLSVGGDSGNTIYF; CDR3nt: TGTGCCAGCAGCTTATCGGTCGGCGGGGACTCTGGAAACACCATATATTTT
d_gene: .; abundance: many; j_gene: TRBJ2-5; v_gene: TRBV7-9; CDR3aa: CASSLGASRQETQYF; CDR3nt: TGTGCCAGCAGCTTAGGGGCTAGCCGACAAGAGACCCAGTACTTC
d_gene: .; abundance: many; j_gene: TRBJ1-3; v_gene: TRBV11-2; CDR3aa: CASSLAFEYSGNTIYF; CDR3nt: TGTGCCAGCAGCTTGGCGTTCGAGTACTCTGGAAACACCATATATTTT
d_gene: .; abundance: many; j_gene: TRBJ2-7; v_gene: TRBV20-1; CDR3aa: CSAWAVPLFYEQYF; CDR3nt: TGCAGTGCTTGGGCCGTCCCCCTCTTTTACGAGCAGTACTTC
d_gene: TRBD1; abundance: many; j_gene: TRBJ1-5; v_gene: TRBV20-1; CDR3aa: CSARGAGGVLSNQPQHF; CDR3nt: TGCAGTGCTAGAGGTGCAGGGGGCGTTCTAAGCAATCAGCCCCAGCATTTT
d_gene: .; abundance: many; j_gene: TRBJ1-5; v_gene: TRBV28; CDR3aa: CASSSLGAQPQHF; CDR3nt: TGTGCCAGCAGTTCCCTGGGGGCCCAGCCCCAGCATTTT
d_gene: .; abundance: many; j_gene: TRBJ1-4; v_gene: TRBV5-5; CDR3aa: CASSLTPGRYSNEKLFF; CDR3nt: TGTGCCAGCAGTTTGACTCCGGGGCGGTATAGTAATGAAAAACTGTTTTTT
d_gene: TRBD2; abundance: .; j_gene: TRBJ2-7; v_gene: TRBV6-1; CDR3aa: CASRSSGGRYEQYF; CDR3nt: TGTGCCAGCAGATCTAGCGGGGGGAGGTACGAGCAGTACTTC
d_gene: .; abundance: many; j_gene: TRBJ2-5; v_gene: TRBV28; CDR3aa: CASSLAVTGTQYF; CDR3nt: TGTGCCAGCAGTTTAGCGGTAACGGGGACCCAGTACTTC
d_gene: .; abundance: many; j_gene: TRBJ1-6; v_gene: TRBV28; CDR3aa: CASSFGLGRGIYNSPLHF; CDR3nt: TGTGCCAGCAGTTTTGGTTTGGGGAGGGGGATATATAATTCACCCCTCCACTTT
d_gene: .; abundance: many; j_gene: TRBJ2-5; v_gene: TRBV4-1; CDR3aa: CASSHPRQVQQETQYF; CDR3nt: TGCGCCAGCAGCCACCCTAGACAGGTCCAACAAGAGACCCAGTACTTC
d_gene: .; abundance: .; j_gene: TRBJ2-3; v_gene: TRBV19; CDR3aa: CATGAISTDTQYF; CDR3nt: TGTGCCACGGGGGCTATAAGTACAGATACGCAGTATTTT
d_gene: .; abundance: .; j_gene: TRBJ1-4; v_gene: TRBV20-1; CDR3aa: CSANKGRAEKLFF; CDR3nt: TGCAGTGCTAATAAGGGTAGGGCGGAAAAACTGTTTTTT
d_gene: TRBD2; abundance: many; j_gene: TRBJ2-1; v_gene: TRBV7-2; CDR3aa: CASSLERVGLAGENEQFF; CDR3nt: TGTGCCAGCAGCTTAGAGAGAGTGGGACTAGCGGGAGAGAATGAGCAGTTCTTC
d_gene: TRBD2; abundance: .; j_gene: TRBJ2-3; v_gene: TRBV19; CDR3aa: CASSPSGAGGPNMADTQYF; CDR3nt: TGTGCCAGTAGTCCCTCTGGTGCGGGGGGACCGAATATGGCAGATACGCAGTATTTT
d_gene: TRBD1; abundance: many; j_gene: TRBJ2-1; v_gene: TRBV11-3; CDR3aa: CASSSGTGYEQFF; CDR3nt: TGTGCCAGCAGCTCCGGGACAGGGTATGAGCAGTTCTTC
d_gene: TRBD1; abundance: many; j_gene: TRBJ2-7; v_gene: TRBV18; CDR3aa: CASSGSNGQGYEQYF; CDR3nt: TGTGCCAGCTCAGGATCGAACGGACAGGGCTACGAGCAGTACTTC
d_gene: .; abundance: .; j_gene: TRBJ2-3; v_gene: TRBV19; CDR3aa: CASTTGPSTDTQYF; CDR3nt: TGTGCCAGTACCACAGGACCGAGCACAGATACGCAGTATTTT
d_gene: .; abundance: .; j_gene: TRBJ2-7; v_gene: TRBV7-9; CDR3aa: CASSLGWYEQYF; CDR3nt: TGTGCCAGCAGCTTAGGCTGGTACGAGCAGTACTTC
d_gene: TRBD1; abundance: few; j_gene: TRBJ1-6; v_gene: TRBV19; CDR3aa: CASVDRGNSPLHF; CDR3nt: TGTGCCAGTGTAGACAGGGGTAATTCACCCCTCCACTTT
d_gene: .; abundance: many; j_gene: TRBJ2-3; v_gene: TRBV15; CDR3aa: CATSRDRQVFTDTQYF; CDR3nt: TGTGCCACCAGCAGAGATCGACAGGTATTTACAGATACGCAGTATTTT
d_gene: TRBD1; abundance: .; j_gene: TRBJ1-1; v_gene: TRBV18; CDR3aa: CASSLRDREFGTEAFF; CDR3nt: TGTGCCAGCTCACTCCGGGACAGGGAGTTTGGCACTGAAGCTTTCTTT
d_gene: TRBD2; abundance: many; j_gene: TRBJ2-7; v_gene: TRBV6-1; CDR3aa: CASSSGLAGRIGYEQYF; CDR3nt: TGTGCCAGCAGCTCAGGACTAGCGGGAAGAATCGGGTACGAGCAGTACTTC
d_gene: .; abundance: many; j_gene: TRBJ2-3; v_gene: TRBV7-2; CDR3aa: CASSLDFGSTDTQYF; CDR3nt: TGTGCCAGCAGCTTAGACTTTGGCAGCACAGATACGCAGTATTTT
d_gene: TRBD2; abundance: many; j_gene: TRBJ2-7; v_gene: TRBV30; CDR3aa: CAWSLGLAETYEQYF; CDR3nt: TGTGCCTGGTCCTTAGGGCTAGCGGAGACCTACGAGCAGTACTTC
d_gene: .; abundance: many; j_gene: TRBJ2-5; v_gene: TRBV12-3/TRBV12-4; CDR3aa: CASRPTGGGQETQYF; CDR3nt: TGTGCCAGCAGACCGACCGGCGGTGGCCAGGAGACCCAGTACTTC
d_gene: .; abundance: many; j_gene: TRBJ1-1; v_gene: TRBV24-1; CDR3aa: CATSDFRNTEAFF; CDR3nt: TGTGCCACCAGTGATTTCCGGAACACTGAAGCTTTCTTT
d_gene: .; abundance: .; j_gene: TRBJ2-1; v_gene: TRBV6-1; CDR3aa: CASSDLLGSSYNEQFF; CDR3nt: TGTGCCAGCAGTGACCTACTAGGGAGCTCCTACAATGAGCAGTTCTTC
d_gene: .; abundance: many; j_gene: TRBJ2-7; v_gene: TRBV6-1; CDR3aa: CASSRTSTYEQYF; CDR3nt: TGTGCCAGCAGTAGGACTTCTACCTACGAGCAGTACTTC
d_gene: .; abundance: .; j_gene: TRBJ1-1; v_gene: TRBV5-5; CDR3aa: CASSLVVANTEAFF; CDR3nt: TGTGCCAGCAGCTTGGTTGTGGCCAACACTGAAGCTTTCTTT
d_gene: .; abundance: many; j_gene: TRBJ2-3; v_gene: TRBV6-6; CDR3aa: CASSYVGYTDTQYF; CDR3nt: TGTGCCAGCAGTTACGTGGGGTACACAGATACGCAGTATTTT
d_gene: .; abundance: many; j_gene: TRBJ1-5; v_gene: TRBV28; CDR3aa: CASSWTAYRVNNQPQHF; CDR3nt: TGTGCCAGCAGTTGGACGGCGTACAGGGTTAACAATCAGCCCCAGCATTTT
d_gene: TRBD1; abundance: many; j_gene: TRBJ1-2; v_gene: TRBV3-1; CDR3aa: CASSQETRTGGNGYTF; CDR3nt: TGTGCCAGCAGCCAAGAAACACGGACAGGGGGTAATGGCTACACCTTC
d_gene: .; abundance: many; j_gene: TRBJ2-7; v_gene: TRBV6-1; CDR3aa: CASRGFTPQYF; CDR3nt: TGTGCCAGCAGGGGGTTTACTCCGCAGTACTTC
d_gene: .; abundance: many; j_gene: TRBJ2-1; v_gene: TRBV24-1; CDR3aa: CATSDFLISSYNEQFF; CDR3nt: TGTGCCACCAGTGATTTTCTCATAAGCTCCTACAATGAGCAGTTCTTC